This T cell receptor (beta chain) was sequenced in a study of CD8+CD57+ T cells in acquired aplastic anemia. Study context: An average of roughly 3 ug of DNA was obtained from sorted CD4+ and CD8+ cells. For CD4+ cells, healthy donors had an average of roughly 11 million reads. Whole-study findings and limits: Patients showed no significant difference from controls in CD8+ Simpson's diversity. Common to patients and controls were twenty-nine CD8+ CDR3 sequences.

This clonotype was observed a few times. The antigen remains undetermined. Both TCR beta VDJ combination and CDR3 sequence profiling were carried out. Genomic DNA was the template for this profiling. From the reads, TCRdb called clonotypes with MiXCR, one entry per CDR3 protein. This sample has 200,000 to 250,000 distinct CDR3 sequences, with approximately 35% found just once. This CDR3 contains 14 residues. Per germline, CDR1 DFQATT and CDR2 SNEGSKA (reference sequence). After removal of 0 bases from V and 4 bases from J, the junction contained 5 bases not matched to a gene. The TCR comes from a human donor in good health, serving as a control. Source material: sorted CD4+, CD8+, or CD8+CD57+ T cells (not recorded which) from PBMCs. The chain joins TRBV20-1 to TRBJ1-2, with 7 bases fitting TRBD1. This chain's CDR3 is CSARDSGTVYGYTF. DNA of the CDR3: TGCAGTGCTAGAGATTCGGGGACAGTCTATGGCTACACCTTC.